Below are 2 T cell receptor beta chains sequenced from a single sample in a study of T cell responses to AZD1222 COVID-19 vaccine. Data came from immunoSEQ multiplex PCR; TCRdb stores just in-frame clones and leaves some out. Altogether roughly 150,000 clones are present, about 93% being singletons, with the ten largest covering under 5.5%. The input for sequencing was peripheral blood, taken on day 0 of AZD1222 vaccination. These receptors all stem from an adult in good health.

The rearrangement joins TRBV28 to TRBJ1-1; maybe TRBD1 (5 bases). V lost 4 bases and J lost 5, with 14 bases in between. This CDR3 has 14 residues. The germline CDR1 and CDR2 sequences are MDHEN and SYDVKM. CDR3: CASSYGGWGTEAFF. CDR3 in DNA: TGTGCCAGCAGTTATGGGGGATGGGGTACTGAAGCTTTCTTT. Full variable domain (remainder filled in from reference TRBV28 and TRBJ1-1): DVKVTQSSRYLVKRTGEKVFLECVQDMDHENMFWYRQDPGLGLRLIYFSYDVKMKEKGDIPEGYSVSREKKERFSLILESASTNQTSMYLCASSYGGWGTEAFFGQGTRLTVV.

This clone is a singleton in its sample. The genes are TRBV6-4 and TRBJ2-3; the match to TRBD2 covers 12 bases. This CDR3 contains 16 residues. Germline CDR1 reads MRHNA; CDR2 reads SNTAGT. With 4 bases clipped from V and 4 bases from J, the junction kept 6 bases outside the gene matches. The CDR3 spells CASSARGLAGADTQYF. CDR3 DNA: TGTGCCAGCAGTGCCCGGGGACTAGCGGGCGCAGATACGCAGTATTTT.